Each of the 17 T cell receptor beta chains below was sequenced from the same sample in a study of CD8 T cells in ankylosing spondylitis. TCRdb reprocessed the 5' RACE reads with MiXCR, giving one entry per CDR3 protein. This sample has more than 300,000 distinct CDR3 sequences, with 6.5% to 10% found just once. General study findings and limits: Seven to nine highly homologous variants made up a TCR beta motif, and this motif appeared characteristic of ankylosing spondylitis blood.

These receptors have no identified antigens. Sequenced input: blood, either unsorted or a sorted T cell fraction (not recorded which). The receptors shown here come from a male donor with ankylosing spondylitis.

The chain has TRBV18 and TRBJ1-6; D is perhaps TRBD1 (5 bases). The V gene lost 5 bases and the J gene lost 6 bases, with 17 bases spanning the gap. CDR3 size: 16 residues. CDR1 is KGHSH, CDR2 LQKENI, per germline. The CDR3 loop reads CASSSSSGTVNSPLHF. The CDR3 nucleotides read TGTGCCAGCTCATCCTCTTCCGGGACGGTTAATTCACCCCTCCACTTT.

In its sample, this clonotype was seen a few times. This sequence joins TRBV7-2 and TRBJ2-7; D is possibly TRBD2 (5 bases). The CDR3 length is 15 residues. Germline loops: CDR1 SGHTA, CDR2 FQGNSA. Trimming removed 0 bases at V and 5 bases at J, with 14 bases between. The CDR3 DNA follows: TGTGCCAGCAGCTTAGCGGGAGTAAGTCCCAACGAGCAGTACTTC. As protein: CASSLAGVSPNEQYF. The whole variable domain, filled in from reference TRBV7-2 and TRBJ2-7, reads GAGVSQSPSNKVTEKGKDVELRCDPISGHTALYWYRQSLGQGLEFLIYFQGNSAPDKSGLPSDRFSAERTGGSVSTLTIQRTQQEDSAVYLCASSLAGVSPNEQYFGPGTRLTVT.

The V and J genes are TRBV11-3 and TRBJ2-7; TRBD1 agrees at 7 bases. The CDR3 runs 15 residues. Germline V lookup: CDR1 SGHNT, CDR2 YENEEA. V dropped 5 bases and J dropped 5; count of bases not matched to a gene: 12. The chain's CDR3 is CASSPAGRGIDEQYF. In DNA form, the CDR3 reads TGTGCCAGCAGCCCCGCCGGCAGGGGGATCGACGAGCAGTACTTC.

This clonotype turned up a few times. The DNA for the CDR3 is TGTGCCAGCAGTGAAGGGTTAGCGGGGTGGACCCAGTACTTC. Protein product: CASSEGLAGWTQYF. This chain joins TRBV2 and TRBJ2-5; 8 nucleotides align to TRBD2. CDR1 and CDR2 (germline): SNHLY, FYNNEI. The trim removed 1 base at V and 7 bases at J, leaving 5 bases unmatched. This CDR3 contains 14 residues.

V is TRBV20-1 and J is TRBJ2-1; 9 bases match TRBD2. Germline V CDR1 and CDR2: DFQATT, SNEGSKA (reference sequence). J was trimmed by 8 bases and V by 5 bases; bases with no gene match: 7. This CDR3 contains 13 residues. The CDR3 is CSAPGQREDEQFF. CDR3 sequence (DNA): TGCAGTGCTCCGGGGCAGCGGGAGGATGAGCAGTTCTTC.

This clonotype showed up many times. This chain connects TRBV29-1 to TRBJ1-3, with D hard to call. Trimming pared 1 base from V and 0 bases from J, leaving 4 bases between. The CDR3 is 13 amino acids. Germline assignment: CDR1 SQVTM and CDR2 ANQGSEA. The CDR3 DNA reads as TGCAGCGTTGAAGTCGCCTCTGGAAACACCATATATTTT. Its protein product is CSVEVASGNTIYF.

The chain couples TRBV4-1 to TRBJ2-1, with no clear D. V lost 2 bases to trimming and J lost 6 bases, with 8 bases between them. The CDR3 loop spans 13 amino acids. Germline V gene sequence: CDR1 MGHRA, CDR2 YSYEKL. The CDR3 nucleotides are TGCGCCAGCAGCCAACACGACCTCAATGAGCAGTTCTTC. Translating it yields CASSQHDLNEQFF.

This clonotype was found many times. The V call is TRBV10-3, the J call TRBJ2-5; 10 bases are shared with TRBD1. The junction had 7 bases not matched to a gene; V was cut back by 4 bases and J by 2 bases. This CDR3 contains 16 residues. Germline lookup yields CDR1 ENHRY and CDR2 SYGVKD. The CDR3 reads CAISGTGGEVQETQYF. CDR3 coding DNA: TGTGCCATCAGTGGGACAGGGGGTGAGGTGCAAGAGACCCAGTACTTC.

The sample holds many counts of this clonotype. The CDR3 loop is CSVGGQGLAGANVLTF. The DNA for the CDR3 is TGCAGCGTTGGAGGACAGGGATTAGCTGGGGCCAACGTCCTGACTTTC. The V gene is TRBV29-1, the J gene TRBJ2-6, with TRBD1 matching 8 bases. This CDR3 comprises 16 residues. J gave up 2 bases and V 4 bases, and 7 bases lay outside the gene matches. Germline V CDR1 and CDR2: SQVTM, ANQGSEA.

This clonotype occurred many times. The chain carries TRBV10-3 and TRBJ1-1; D is undetermined. This CDR3 contains 14 residues. The germline V gene has CDR1 ENHRY and CDR2 SYGVKD. Deletions cut 8 bases from V and 1 base from J, with 14 bases between. CDR3 in DNA: TGTGCCATCCAAGACCAACGGAGGAACACTGAAGCTTTCTTT. Translating gives CAIQDQRRNTEAFF.

The chain recombines TRBV5-6 with TRBJ2-7, with D perhaps assigned TRBD1 or TRBD2 (6 bases each). The germline V gene encodes CDR1 SGHDT and CDR2 YYEEEE. Trimming stripped 2 bases from V and 3 bases from J, with 21 bases between. This CDR3 has 17 residues. The chain's CDR3 is CASSFLPPQGLFYEQYF. In DNA form, the CDR3 reads TGTGCCAGCAGCTTCTTACCCCCACAGGGACTCTTCTACGAGCAGTACTTC.

This clonotype was recorded a few times. The chain links TRBV5-1 to TRBJ2-3, with D maybe TRBD1 (6 bases). Per the germline V gene, CDR1 is SGHRS and CDR2 is YFSETQ. Trimming took 7 bases from V and 1 from J, leaving 22 bases between them. The CDR3 length is 17 residues. The CDR3 sequence: CASGDTPPAPGTDTQYF. The CDR3 DNA reads as TGCGCCAGCGGGGACACTCCCCCAGCACCGGGCACAGATACGCAGTATTTT.

The chain joins TRBV7-9 to TRBJ2-2; TRBD2 matches 7 bases. The CDR3 length is 17 residues. Per the germline V gene, CDR1 is SEHNR and CDR2 is FQNEAQ (reference sequence). The junction had 7 bases not matched to a gene; V was cut back by 2 bases and J by 1 base. The CDR3 is CASSLTREARNTGELFF. CDR3 DNA: TGTGCCAGCAGCTTAACCCGGGAGGCCCGGAACACCGGGGAGCTGTTTTTT.

The chain couples TRBV29-1 to TRBJ2-1; 15 bases are a match to TRBD2. There are 15 residues in the CDR3. The V and J ends lost 6 bases and 1 base, in that order; junction bases with no gene match: 1. The germline CDR1 and CDR2 sequences are SQVTM and ANQGSEA. The CDR3 region has the DNA TGCAGCGTGGGACTAGCGGGAGGATCCTACAATGAGCAGTTCTTC. Translated: CSVGLAGGSYNEQFF.

This clonotype was observed a few times. This sequence joins TRBV7-2 and TRBJ1-1, with 9 nucleotides matching TRBD1. This CDR3 comprises 15 residues. Trimming at V came to 5 bases and at J to 5 bases, leaving 9 bases not matched to a gene. CDR1 is SGHTA and CDR2 is FQGNSA in the germline V gene. The CDR3 DNA sequence: TGTGCCAGCAGCACTATTACAGGGGGCGGGACTGAAGCTTTCTTT. This codes for CASSTITGGGTEAFF.

This clonotype has just a few counts. The gene calls are TRBV3-1 and TRBJ2-2; 7 bases map to TRBD1. V lost 3 bases to trimming and J lost 5 bases; unmatched junction nucleotides: 9. CDR1 is LGHDT and CDR2 is YNNKEL in the germline V gene (reference sequence). The CDR3 is 16 amino acids. CDR3 DNA sequence: TGTGCCAGCAGCCAGCGCTCGGGACAGTGGACCGGGGAGCTGTTTTTT. It encodes CASSQRSGQWTGELFF. The complete variable domain, with remaining parts taken from reference TRBV3-1 and TRBJ2-2, reads DTAVSQTPKYLVTQMGNDKSIKCEQNLGHDTMYWYKQDSKKFLKIMFSYNNKELIINETVPNRFSPKSPDKAHLNLHINSLELGDSAVYFCASSQRSGQWTGELFFGEGSRLTVL.

This clonotype showed up just a few times. CDR3 residues: CASSASGTGANVLTF. The CDR3 coding sequence is TGTGCCAGCAGCGCTAGCGGGACTGGGGCCAACGTCCTGACTTTC. The chain employs TRBV9 and TRBJ2-6; 9 nucleotides match TRBD2. V dropped 3 bases and J dropped 2; count of bases not matched to a gene: 0. The CDR3 is 15 residues long. Per germline, CDR1 SGDLS and CDR2 YYNGEE.